Listed below are T cell receptor beta chains from one sample, sequenced in a study of blood T cell repertoires in COVID-19. The protocol was immunoSEQ multiplex PCR, while the TCRdb copy is restricted to in-frame clones and leaves out a portion. The sample has over 100,000 clones; around 73% are singletons. Sample: peripheral blood. The source is a man aged 60 to 69 with active or convalescent COVID-19. The CDR3 runs from the conserved cysteine through the conserved F or W. A D gene is named only where the DNA matches it firmly. The size field is filled for only some rows; it gives once, few, many or a size class.

TRBV5-1	.	TRBD2	TRBJ2-1	TGCGCCAGCAGCCAGCGGGAGGGGTTCGGGGAGCAGTTCTTC	CASSQREGFGEQFF
TRBV4-1	.	TRBD2	TRBJ2-1	TGCGCCAGCAGCCCGAGCGGGAGGGCGGTCAATGAGCAGTTCTTC	CASSPSGRAVNEQFF
TRBV18	.	TRBD1	TRBJ1-2	TGTGCCAGCTCAGAAGGGACAGGGCGAGGCTACACCTTC	CASSEGTGRGYTF
TRBV27	once	.	TRBJ2-5	TGTGCCAGCAGTCAGGGTAAAGAGACCCAGTACTTC	CASSQGKETQYF
TRBV7-9	.	.	TRBJ1-2	TGTGCCAGCAGCTTAGAAGGGAGAGGAGGCTATGGCTACACCTTC	CASSLEGRGGYGYTF
TRBV27	once	TRBD2	TRBJ2-2	TGTGCCAGCACCATTCTAGCGGGCGCGAACACCGGGGAGCTGTTTTTT	CASTILAGANTGELFF
TRBV6-5	.	.	TRBJ2-7	TGTGCCAGCAGTTATGATGGTAGCTCCTACGAGCAGTACTTC	CASSYDGSSYEQYF
TRBV4-3	.	.	TRBJ2-6	TGCGCCAGCAGCCAAGGCCTTGGGGGCAGCTCTGGGGCCAACGTCCTGACTTTC	CASSQGLGGSSGANVLTF
TRBV7-2	.	.	TRBJ1-2	TGTGCCAGCAGCTCCATGGATAGGGGATATAACTATGGCTACACCTTC	CASSSMDRGYNYGYTF
TRBV18	.	TRBD2	TRBJ2-1	TGTGCCAGCTCACCACCGAATTGGTCAAGACTAGCGGGAGATTCGGATGAGCAGTTCTTC	CASSPPNWSRLAGDSDEQFF
TRBV6-5	.	.	TRBJ1-2	TGTGCCAGCACCCCCCCTGGCGAGGATGGCTACACCTTC	CASTPPGEDGYTF
TRBV27	few	TRBD2	TRBJ2-1	TGTGCCAGCCGTCGCATAGCGGGGAACAATGAGCAGTTCTTC	CASRRIAGNNEQFF
TRBV3-1/TRBV3-2	few	.	TRBJ1-3	TGTGCCAGCAGCCAAGAAAGGGGAAGGGTGCGAAACACCATATATTTT	CASSQERGRVRNTIYF
TRBV4-3	.	TRBD2	TRBJ2-5	TGCGCCAGCAGCCAAGATCTAAGCGGGAGAGCCCAAGAGACCCAGTACTTC	CASSQDLSGRAQETQYF
TRBV7-8	.	TRBD1	TRBJ1-2	TGTGCCAGCAGCTTAGGTAGACAGGGCTATGGCTACACCTTC	CASSLGRQGYGYTF
TRBV5-1	.	TRBD1	TRBJ1-1	TGCGCCAGCAGCATAGCTACAGGGGGCGGCACTGAAGCTTTCTTT	CASSIATGGGTEAFF
TRBV5-4	.	TRBD2	TRBJ2-1	TGTGCCTGTGCATGGCAGCGGGAGGGGAGTGAGCAGTTCTTC	CACAWQREGSEQFF
TRBV30	.	.	TRBJ1-1	TGTGCCTGGAGGAGGAGGTTGAACACTGAAGCTTTCTTT	CAWRRRLNTEAFF
TRBV5-1	.	TRBD2	TRBJ2-7	TGCGCCAGCAGCTCCGGGGGGGGCGGAACCTCCTACGAGCAGTACTTC	CASSSGGGGTSYEQYF
TRBV11-3	.	TRBD1	TRBJ2-1	TGTGCCAGCAGCTGGGACAGTTTCTACAATGAGCAGTTCTTC	CASSWDSFYNEQFF
TRBV11-2	.	TRBD1	TRBJ1-1	TGTGCCAGCAGCTTATCACAGGGGCTTTTGGTAGCTTTCTTT	CASSLSQGLLVAFF
TRBV7-2	.	.	TRBJ1-1	TGTGCCAGCGCCCTAGACTGGAGGGGAACTGAAGCTTTCTTT	CASALDWRGTEAFF
TRBV11-3	.	.	TRBJ2-7	TGTGCCAGCAGCCCCAGGGGAGCGGTATACGAGCAGTACTTC	CASSPRGAVYEQYF
TRBV12-3/TRBV12-4	.	.	TRBJ1-5	TGTGCCAGCAGTTCGCTAGATCAGCCCCAGCATTTT	CASSSLDQPQHF
TRBV30	.	TRBD2	TRBJ2-1	TGTGCCTGGAGTCCGGGGGGATGGGCGTTCTTC	CAWSPGGWAFF
TRBV7-2	few	.	TRBJ1-5	TGTGCCAGCAGCTTAGACAGGGCCAATCAGCCCCAGCATTTT	CASSLDRANQPQHF
TRBV28	.	TRBD1	TRBJ2-1	TGTGCCAGCAGGTCAAGCCGCAGGGGGTCCAGCAATGAGCAGTTCTTC	CASRSSRRGSSNEQFF
TRBV10-1	.	.	TRBJ2-7	TGCGCCAGCAGTGAGTTGTTCGCAGGGAACTACGAGCAGTACTTC	CASSELFAGNYEQYF
TRBV15	.	.	TRBJ2-1	TGTGCCACCAGCCTTATGCGGGACGAATACAATGAGCAGTTCTTC	CATSLMRDEYNEQFF
TRBV6-5	.	TRBD1	TRBJ1-5	TGTGCCAGCAGTTACTCGAACAGGGGCAACCAGCCCCAGCATTTT	CASSYSNRGNQPQHF
TRBV2	.	.	TRBJ1-5	TGTGCCAGCAGGCCGGGAGGCGGTCAGCCCCAGCATTTT	CASRPGGGQPQHF
TRBV3-1/TRBV3-2	once	.	TRBJ2-7	TGTGCCAGCAGCCTCTATAGCGGCGGAGGCGAGCAGTACTTC	CASSLYSGGGEQYF
TRBV27	.	TRBD2	TRBJ2-3	TGTGCCAGCAGTCCCTTAGCGGGAGGGGGTAGCACAGATACGCAGTATTTT	CASSPLAGGGSTDTQYF
TRBV27	few	.	TRBJ1-2	TGTGCCAGCAGTTTATCAGTTGGCCAGAACTATGGCTACACCTTC	CASSLSVGQNYGYTF
TRBV11-3	.	.	TRBJ2-1	TGTGCCAGCAGCTTAGGACTAGGGAACAATGAGCAGTTCTTC	CASSLGLGNNEQFF
TRBV6-5	.	TRBD1	TRBJ1-1	TGTGCCAGCAGCCCCAGGGGGCTTGAAGCTTTCTTT	CASSPRGLEAFF
TRBV5-1	.	.	TRBJ2-1	TGCGCCAGCAGCAATGGAGCCGACGGGAGAATGAACAATGAGCAGTTCTTC	CASSNGADGRMNNEQFF
TRBV11-3	.	TRBD1	TRBJ1-2	TGTGCCAGCAGCTTAGTAGACAGGGCCCGTAGTGGCTACACCTTC	CASSLVDRARSGYTF
TRBV7-2	.	.	TRBJ2-2	TGTGCCAGCACCCTTAGCGCGCCGAACACCGGGGAGCTGTTTTTT	CASTLSAPNTGELFF
TRBV7-2	.	TRBD2	TRBJ2-1	TGTGCCAGCAGCCTTACCGGAGAGGGACTAGCTTGGCTCTTC	CASSLTGEGLAWLF
TRBV6-5	.	TRBD1	TRBJ1-5	TGTGCCAGTGCGGGACAGCACAATCAGCCCCAGCATTTT	CASAGQHNQPQHF
TRBV7-3	.	.	TRBJ1-1	TGTGCCAGCAGCTTACGACAGGCCACGAACACTGAAGCTTTCTTT	CASSLRQATNTEAFF
TRBV19	.	TRBD2	TRBJ2-2	TGTGCCAGTAGAAGGACTAGCGGGGGGAACACCGGGGAGCTGTTTTTT	CASRRTSGGNTGELFF
TRBV6-1	few	.	TRBJ1-5	TGTGCCAGCAGTGACCGGAGTGTCGGCAATCAGCCCCAGCATTTT	CASSDRSVGNQPQHF